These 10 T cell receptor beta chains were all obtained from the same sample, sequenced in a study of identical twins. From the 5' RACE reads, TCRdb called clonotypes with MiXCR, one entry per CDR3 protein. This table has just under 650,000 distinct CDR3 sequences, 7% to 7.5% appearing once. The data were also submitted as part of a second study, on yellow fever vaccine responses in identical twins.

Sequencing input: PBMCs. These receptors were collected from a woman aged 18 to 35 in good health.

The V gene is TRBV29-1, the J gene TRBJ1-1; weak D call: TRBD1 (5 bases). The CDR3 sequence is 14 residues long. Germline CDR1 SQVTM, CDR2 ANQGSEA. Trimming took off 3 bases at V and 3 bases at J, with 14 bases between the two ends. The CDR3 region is CSVDKGLRDTEAFF. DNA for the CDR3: TGCAGCGTTGACAAGGGGCTGAGGGACACTGAAGCTTTCTTT.

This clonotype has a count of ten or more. CDR3 in amino acids: CASSPFRDQAYEQYF. CDR3 nucleotides: TGTGCCAGCAGCCCTTTCCGGGACCAGGCTTACGAGCAGTACTTC. The rearrangement uses TRBV16 and TRBJ2-7; D is tentatively TRBD1 or TRBD2 (5 bases each). The CDR3 runs to 15 residues. Germline-derived CDR1 and CDR2 are KGHSY and FQNENV. The V gene lost 4 bases and the J gene lost 4 bases, with 17 bases spanning the gap.

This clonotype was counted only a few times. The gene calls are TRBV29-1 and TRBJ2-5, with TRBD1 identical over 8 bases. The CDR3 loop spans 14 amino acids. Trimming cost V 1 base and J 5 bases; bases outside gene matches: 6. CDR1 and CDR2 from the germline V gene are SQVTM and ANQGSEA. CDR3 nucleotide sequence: TGCAGCGTTGAAGGGACAGGGCGGGTCGAGACCCAGTACTTC. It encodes CSVEGTGRVETQYF.

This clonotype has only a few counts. The CDR3 region has the DNA TGTGCCAGCAGCCGAGTAGGGGACCTCTCTGGGGCCAACGTCCTGACTTTC. Translating gives CASSRVGDLSGANVLTF. V usage is TRBV4-2 and J usage is TRBJ2-6; perhaps D is TRBD1 or TRBD2 (5 bases each). The CDR3 is made up of 17 amino acids. V gave up 4 bases and J gave up 0 bases, with 13 bases separating them. Per the germline V gene, CDR1 is LGHNA and CDR2 is YNFKEQ.

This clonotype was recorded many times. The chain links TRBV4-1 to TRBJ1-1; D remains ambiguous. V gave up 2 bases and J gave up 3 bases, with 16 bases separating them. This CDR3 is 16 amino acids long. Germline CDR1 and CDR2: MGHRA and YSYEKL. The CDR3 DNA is TGCGCCAGCAGCCAACTCCGACGGACTATAGACACTGAAGCTTTCTTT. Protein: CASSQLRRTIDTEAFF.

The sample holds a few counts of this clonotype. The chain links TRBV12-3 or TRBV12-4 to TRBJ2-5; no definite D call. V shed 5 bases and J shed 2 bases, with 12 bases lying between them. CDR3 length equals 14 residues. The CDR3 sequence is CASSPTSPQETQYF. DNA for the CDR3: TGTGCCAGCAGTCCTACAAGCCCGCAAGAGACCCAGTACTTC.

The CDR3 region has the DNA TGCGCCAGCAGCCCCCGGGGGACAAGCTCTGGGGCCAACGTCCTGACTTTC. It yields the protein CASSPRGTSSGANVLTF. The chain recombines TRBV4-1 with TRBJ2-6, with D perhaps assigned TRBD1 or TRBD2 (6 bases each). The CDR3 is made up of 17 amino acids. The ends were cut back, 4 bases at V and 0 bases at J, with 13 bases in the middle. Germline V gene sequence: CDR1 MGHRA, CDR2 YSYEKL.

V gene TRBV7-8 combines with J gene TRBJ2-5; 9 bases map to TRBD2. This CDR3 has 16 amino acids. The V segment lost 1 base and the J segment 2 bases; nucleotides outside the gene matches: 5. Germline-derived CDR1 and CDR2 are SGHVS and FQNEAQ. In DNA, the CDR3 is TGTGCCAGCAGCTTAGGAGGCGGGGGGGGTCAAGAGACCCAGTACTTC. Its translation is CASSLGGGGGQETQYF.

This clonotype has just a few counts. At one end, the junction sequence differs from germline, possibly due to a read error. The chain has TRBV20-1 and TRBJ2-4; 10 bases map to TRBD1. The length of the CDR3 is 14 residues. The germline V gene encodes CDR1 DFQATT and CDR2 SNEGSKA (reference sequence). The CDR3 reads CSAGDRGHGNIQYF. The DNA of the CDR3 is TGCAGTGCTGGAGACAGGGGGCACGGAAACATTCAGTACTTC.

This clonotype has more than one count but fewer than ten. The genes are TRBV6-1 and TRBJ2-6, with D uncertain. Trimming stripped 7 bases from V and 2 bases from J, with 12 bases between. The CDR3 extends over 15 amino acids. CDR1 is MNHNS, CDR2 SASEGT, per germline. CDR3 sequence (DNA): TGTGCCAGCATGCCGGGTGAAGCTGGGGCCAACGTCCTGACTTTC. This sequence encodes CASMPGEAGANVLTF.